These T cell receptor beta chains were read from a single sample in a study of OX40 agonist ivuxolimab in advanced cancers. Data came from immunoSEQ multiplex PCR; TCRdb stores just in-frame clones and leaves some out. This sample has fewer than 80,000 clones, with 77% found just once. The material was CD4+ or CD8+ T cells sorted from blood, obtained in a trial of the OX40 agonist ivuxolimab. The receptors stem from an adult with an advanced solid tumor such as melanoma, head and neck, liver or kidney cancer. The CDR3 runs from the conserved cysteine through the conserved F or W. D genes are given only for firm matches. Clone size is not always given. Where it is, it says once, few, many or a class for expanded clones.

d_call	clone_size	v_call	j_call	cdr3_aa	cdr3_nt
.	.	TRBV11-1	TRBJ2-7	CASSLQKESYEQYF	TGTGCCAGCAGCTTACAAAAGGAATCCTACGAGCAGTACTTC
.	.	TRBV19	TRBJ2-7	CASSSWDNYEQYF	TGTGCCAGTAGTTCCTGGGACAACTACGAGCAGTACTTC
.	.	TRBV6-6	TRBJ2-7	CASSSQGGEQYF	TGTGCCAGCAGTTCCCAAGGTGGGGAGCAGTACTTC
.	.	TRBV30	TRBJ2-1	CAWSVGDPLYNEQFF	TGTGCCTGGAGTGTGGGGGACCCACTTTACAATGAGCAGTTCTTC
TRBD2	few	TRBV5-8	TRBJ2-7	CASSRRSGGQYEQYF	TGTGCCAGCAGCCGGAGGAGCGGGGGACAATACGAGCAGTACTTC
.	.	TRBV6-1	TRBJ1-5	CASSVLTGFSNQPQHF	TGTGCCAGCAGTGTACTTACAGGCTTTAGCAATCAGCCCCAGCATTTT
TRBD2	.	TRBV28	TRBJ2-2	CASSYTGLAVGELFF	TGTGCCAGCAGCTATACGGGACTAGCGGTCGGGGAGCTGTTTTTT
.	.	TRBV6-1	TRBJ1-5	CASSYNINQPQHF	TGTGCCAGCAGCTATAACATCAATCAGCCCCAGCATTTT
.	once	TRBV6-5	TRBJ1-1	CASSYPGVEGNTEAFF	TGTGCCAGCAGTTACCCGGGGGTAGAAGGGAACACTGAAGCTTTCTTT
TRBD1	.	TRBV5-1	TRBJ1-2	CASSLGTGGAVGYTF	TGCGCCAGCAGCTTGGGCACAGGGGGCGCCGTGGGCTACACCTTC
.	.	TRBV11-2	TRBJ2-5	CASSPVQPWETQYF	TGTGCCAGCAGCCCAGTTCAACCCTGGGAGACCCAGTACTTC
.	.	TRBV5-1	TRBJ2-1	CASSPDAGAGNEQFF	TGCGCCAGCAGCCCGGACGCAGGGGCGGGCAATGAGCAGTTCTTC
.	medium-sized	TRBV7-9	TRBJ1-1	CASSSQVRGTEAFF	TGTGCCAGCAGCTCCCAAGTCCGGGGCACTGAAGCTTTCTTT
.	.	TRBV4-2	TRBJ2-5	CASSQDEQPQETQYF	TGTGCCAGCAGCCAAGACGAGCAGCCCCAAGAGACCCAGTACTTC
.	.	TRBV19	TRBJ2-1	CASSMDRYNEQFF	TGTGCCAGTAGTATGGACCGCTACAATGAGCAGTTCTTC
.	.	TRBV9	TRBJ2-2	CASSALNTANTGELFF	TGTGCCAGCAGCGCCCTAAATACGGCGAACACCGGGGAGCTGTTTTTT
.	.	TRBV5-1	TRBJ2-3	CASSLAVPDTQYF	TGCGCCAGCAGCTTGGCGGTCCCAGATACGCAGTATTTT
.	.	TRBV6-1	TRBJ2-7	CASFSGSSYEQYF	TGTGCCAGTTTTAGCGGAAGCTCCTACGAGCAGTACTTC
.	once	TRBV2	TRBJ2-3	CASSPAGFTDTQYF	TGTGCCAGCAGTCCAGCGGGCTTCACAGATACGCAGTATTTT
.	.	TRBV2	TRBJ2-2	CASSEIIRSGELFF	TGTGCCAGCAGTGAGATCATTCGGAGCGGGGAGCTGTTTTTT
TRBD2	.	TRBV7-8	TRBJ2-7	CASSLEGIMRGSRYEQYF	TGTGCCAGCAGCTTAGAAGGAATAATGCGCGGGAGTCGCTACGAGCAGTACTTC
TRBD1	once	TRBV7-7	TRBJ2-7	CASSLGVGGQGAYEQYF	TGTGCTAGCAGCTTAGGAGTGGGGGGACAGGGTGCCTACGAGCAGTACTTC